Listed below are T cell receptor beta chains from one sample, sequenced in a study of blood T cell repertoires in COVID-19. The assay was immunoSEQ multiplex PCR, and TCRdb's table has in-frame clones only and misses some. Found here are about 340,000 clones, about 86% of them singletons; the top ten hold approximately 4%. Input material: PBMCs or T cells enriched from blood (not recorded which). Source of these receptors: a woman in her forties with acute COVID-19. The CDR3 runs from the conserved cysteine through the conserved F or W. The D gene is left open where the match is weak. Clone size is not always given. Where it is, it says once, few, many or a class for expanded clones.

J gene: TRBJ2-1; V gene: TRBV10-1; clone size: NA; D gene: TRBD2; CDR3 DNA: TGCGCCAGCAGTTGGGGGACTAGCGGGAGTATCTCCTACAATGAGCAGTTCTTC; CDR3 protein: CASSWGTSGSISYNEQFF
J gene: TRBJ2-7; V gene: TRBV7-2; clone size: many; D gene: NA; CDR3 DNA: TGTGCCAGCAGCCTTAATAACTACGAGCAGTACTTC; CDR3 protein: CASSLNNYEQYF
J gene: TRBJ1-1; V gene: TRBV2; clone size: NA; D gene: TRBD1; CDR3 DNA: TGTGCCAGCAACAGGGGGCTAGCCACTGAAGCTTTCTTT; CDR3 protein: CASNRGLATEAFF
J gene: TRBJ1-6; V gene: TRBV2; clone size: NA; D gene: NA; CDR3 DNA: TGTGCCAGCAGTTCCGGGAACCAGAATTCACCCCTCCACTTT; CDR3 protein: CASSSGNQNSPLHF
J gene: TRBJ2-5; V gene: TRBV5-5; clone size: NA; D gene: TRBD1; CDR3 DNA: TGTGCCAGCAGCTACTTTCCGGGACAGGGGGCCGGAGAGACCCAGTACTTC; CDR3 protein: CASSYFPGQGAGETQYF
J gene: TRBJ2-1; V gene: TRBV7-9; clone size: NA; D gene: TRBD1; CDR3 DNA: TGTGCCAGCAGCTTAGGGGCAGGGGGCTCCTACAATGAGCAGTTCTTC; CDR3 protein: CASSLGAGGSYNEQFF
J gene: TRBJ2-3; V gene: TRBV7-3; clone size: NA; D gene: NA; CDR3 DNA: TGTGCCAGCAGCTTGTCGGCGGGGAGCACAGATACGCAGTATTTT; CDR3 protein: CASSLSAGSTDTQYF
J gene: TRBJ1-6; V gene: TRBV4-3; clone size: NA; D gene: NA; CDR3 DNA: TGCGCCAGCAGCCAACAGCTACTAGGTGTTGGACCCCTCCACTTT; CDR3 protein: CASSQQLLGVGPLHF
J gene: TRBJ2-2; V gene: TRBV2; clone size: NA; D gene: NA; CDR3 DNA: TGTGCCAGCACTCGAAGCCCACTAGATTACGGGGAGCTGTTTTTT; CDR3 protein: CASTRSPLDYGELFF
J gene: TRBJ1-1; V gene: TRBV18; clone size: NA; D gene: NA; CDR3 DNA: TGTGCCAGCTCACCACCGAGGAGGGGCACTGAAGCTTTCTTT; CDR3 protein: CASSPPRRGTEAFF
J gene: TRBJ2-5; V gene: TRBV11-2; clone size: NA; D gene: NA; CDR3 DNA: TGTGCCAGCAGCTTAGGATCCCCGACTAGGTCAGAGACCCAGTACTTC; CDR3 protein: CASSLGSPTRSETQYF
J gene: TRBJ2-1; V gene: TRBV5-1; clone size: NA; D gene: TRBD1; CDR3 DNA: TGCGCCAGCAGCTTAAACCCCGGACAGGTGGCGAATGAGCAGTTCTTC; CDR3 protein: CASSLNPGQVANEQFF
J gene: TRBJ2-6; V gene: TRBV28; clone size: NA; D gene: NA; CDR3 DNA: TGTGCCAGCCGAATACAGGGGGCCAACGTCCTGACTTTC; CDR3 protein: CASRIQGANVLTF
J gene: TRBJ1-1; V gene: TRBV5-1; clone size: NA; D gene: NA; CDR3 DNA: TGCGCCAGCAGCTTGAATTATGAAGCTTTCTTT; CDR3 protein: CASSLNYEAFF
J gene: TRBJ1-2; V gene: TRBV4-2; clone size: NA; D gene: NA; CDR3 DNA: TGTGCCAGCAGCCAAGACTATGTAATTCGCTATGGCTACACCTTC; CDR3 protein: CASSQDYVIRYGYTF
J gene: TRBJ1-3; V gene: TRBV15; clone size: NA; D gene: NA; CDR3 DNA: TGTGCCACCAGCTCGGATCAGGGGCAGTTCAATTTT; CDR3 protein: CATSSDQGQFNF
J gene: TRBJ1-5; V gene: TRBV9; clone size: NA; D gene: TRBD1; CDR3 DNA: TGTGCCAGCAGCGTAGGGACAGGGCCTCAGACCCAGCATTTT; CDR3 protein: CASSVGTGPQTQHF
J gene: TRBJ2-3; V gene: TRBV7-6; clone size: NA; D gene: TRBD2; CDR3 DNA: TGTGCCAGCAGCTTACTGGCGGGGGGTTACCCTAGCACAGATACGCAGTATTTT; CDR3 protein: CASSLLAGGYPSTDTQYF
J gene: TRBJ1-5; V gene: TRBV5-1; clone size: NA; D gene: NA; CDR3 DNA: TGCGCCAGCAGCTTGGTGGCGGGCAGCAATCAGCCCCAGCATTTT; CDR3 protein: CASSLVAGSNQPQHF
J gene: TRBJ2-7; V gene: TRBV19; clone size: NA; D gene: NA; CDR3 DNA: TGTGCCAGTAGTACCCTCTTTACGTCGAGAGCCGAGCAGTACTTC; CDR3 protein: CASSTLFTSRAEQYF
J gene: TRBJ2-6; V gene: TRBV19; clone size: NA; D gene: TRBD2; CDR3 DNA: TGTGCCAGTAGTATAGAACCCGGGGGGGCTGGGGCCAACGTCCTGACTTTC; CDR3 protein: CASSIEPGGAGANVLTF
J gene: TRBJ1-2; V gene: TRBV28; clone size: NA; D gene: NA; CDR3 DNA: TGTGCCAGCAGGGTACCAGGGAACTATGGCTACACCTTC; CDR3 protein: CASRVPGNYGYTF
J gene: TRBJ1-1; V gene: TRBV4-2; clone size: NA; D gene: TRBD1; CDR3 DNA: TGTGCCAGCAGCCAAGCGCCCGGACAGGGAAACACTGAAGCTTTCTTT; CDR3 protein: CASSQAPGQGNTEAFF
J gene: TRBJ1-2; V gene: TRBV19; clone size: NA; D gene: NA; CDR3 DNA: TGTGCCAGTAGTCCCCAGGGGCCCTATGGCTACACCTTC; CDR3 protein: CASSPQGPYGYTF
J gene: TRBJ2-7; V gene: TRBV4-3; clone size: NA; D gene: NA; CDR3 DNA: TGCGCCAGCAGCCACGGGGGTCCTAGCGAGCAGTACTTC; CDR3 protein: CASSHGGPSEQYF
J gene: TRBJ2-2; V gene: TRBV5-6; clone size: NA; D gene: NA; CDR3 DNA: TGTGCCAGCAGCCCGGGACACCAAAACACCGGGGAGCTGTTTTTT; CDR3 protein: CASSPGHQNTGELFF
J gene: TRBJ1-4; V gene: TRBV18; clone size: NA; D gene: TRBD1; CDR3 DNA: TGTGCCAGCTCCCTGTCACAGGGGGCGAATGAAAAACTGTTTTTT; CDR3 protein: CASSLSQGANEKLFF
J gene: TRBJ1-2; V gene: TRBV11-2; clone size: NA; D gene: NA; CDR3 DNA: TGTGCCAGCAGCTCAGACGCTACTAACTATGGCTACACCTTC; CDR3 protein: CASSSDATNYGYTF
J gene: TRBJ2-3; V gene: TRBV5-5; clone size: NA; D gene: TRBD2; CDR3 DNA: TGTGCCAGCAGCTTTAGCGGGGTCGAAGATACGCAGTATTTT; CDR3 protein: CASSFSGVEDTQYF
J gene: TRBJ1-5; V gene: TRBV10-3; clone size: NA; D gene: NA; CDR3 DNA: TGTGCCATCAGTGCCGAAGGGGCCAGGGCTAGCAATCAGCCCCAGCATTTT; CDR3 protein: CAISAEGARASNQPQHF
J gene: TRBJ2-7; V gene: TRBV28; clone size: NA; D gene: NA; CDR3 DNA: TGTGCCACCGAGACTCGGGACTTTGCCTACGAGCAGTACTTC; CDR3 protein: CATETRDFAYEQYF
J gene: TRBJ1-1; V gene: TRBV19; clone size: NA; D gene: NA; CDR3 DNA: TGTGCCAGTAGTATGGGAGGGGCCCCTGAAGCTTTCTTT; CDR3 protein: CASSMGGAPEAFF
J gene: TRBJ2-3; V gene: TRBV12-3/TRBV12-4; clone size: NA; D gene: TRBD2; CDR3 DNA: TGTGCCAGCGGGGGGGTTCGGGATACGCAGTATTTT; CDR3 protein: CASGGVRDTQYF
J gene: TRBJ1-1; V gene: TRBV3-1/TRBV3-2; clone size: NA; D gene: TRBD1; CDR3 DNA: TGTGCCAGCAGCCAAGATCAGGGGGGTGAAGCTTTCTTT; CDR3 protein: CASSQDQGGEAFF
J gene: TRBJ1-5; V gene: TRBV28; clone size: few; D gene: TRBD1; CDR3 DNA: TGTGCCAGCAGTTGGACAGGGAATGGCAATCAGCCCCAGCATTTT; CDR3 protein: CASSWTGNGNQPQHF
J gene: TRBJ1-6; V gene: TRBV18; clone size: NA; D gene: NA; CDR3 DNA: TGTGCCAGCTCACTTGCCCAGGGCCATAATTCACCCCTCCACTTT; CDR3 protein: CASSLAQGHNSPLHF
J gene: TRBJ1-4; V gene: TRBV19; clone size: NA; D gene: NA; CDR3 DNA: TGTGCCAGTAGAACGCTGCAAGACGGAGGAAAACTGTTTTTT; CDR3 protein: CASRTLQDGGKLFF
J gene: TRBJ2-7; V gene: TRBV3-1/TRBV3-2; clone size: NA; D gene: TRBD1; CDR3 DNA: TGTGCCAGCAGCCAAGACCTGGCTGTACGTCCACAGGGGGGAATAGAGCAGTACTTC; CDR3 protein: CASSQDLAVRPQGGIEQYF
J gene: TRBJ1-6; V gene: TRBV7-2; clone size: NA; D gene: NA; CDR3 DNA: TGTGCCAGCAGCTTAGGAATGGGGAGGGTTGGCTCACCCCTCCACTTT; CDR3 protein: CASSLGMGRVGSPLHF
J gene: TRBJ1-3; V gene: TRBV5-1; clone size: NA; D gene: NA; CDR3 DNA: TGCGCCAGCAGCTTGGACAGGGTCTCTGGAAACACCATATATTTT; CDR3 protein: CASSLDRVSGNTIYF
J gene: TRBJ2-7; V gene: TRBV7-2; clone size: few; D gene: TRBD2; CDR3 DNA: TGTGCCAGCAGCCCCTCCGGGACTAGCGGGATCGAGCAGTACTTC; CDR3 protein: CASSPSGTSGIEQYF
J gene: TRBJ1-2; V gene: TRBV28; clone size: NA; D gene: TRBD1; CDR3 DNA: TGTGCCAGCATCCGGACAGGCGTGAACTATGGCTACACCTTC; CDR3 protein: CASIRTGVNYGYTF
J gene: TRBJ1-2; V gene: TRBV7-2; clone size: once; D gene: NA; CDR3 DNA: TGTGCCAGCAGCCCGGGAATATTGGGCCAAGGCTACACCTTC; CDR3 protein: CASSPGILGQGYTF
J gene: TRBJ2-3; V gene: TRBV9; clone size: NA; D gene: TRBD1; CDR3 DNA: TGTGCCAGTGGACAGGCCGGCACAGATACGCAGTATTTT; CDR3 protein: CASGQAGTDTQYF
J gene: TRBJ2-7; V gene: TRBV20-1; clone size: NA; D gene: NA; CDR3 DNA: TGCAGTGCTAGTAAGGAGAGCTCCTACGAGCAGTACTTC; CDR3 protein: CSASKESSYEQYF